The clone carrying this TCR beta chain came up a few times. The CDR3 consists of 13 residues. V lost 1 base and J lost 3, with 7 bases in between. CDR1 and CDR2 from the germline V gene are SGHVS and FNYEAQ. With iRepertoire HTBI primers and Arm-PCR of CDR3 regions, TCR beta libraries were built. TCRdb re-called the multiplex PCR reads with MiXCR, one entry per CDR3 protein. The sample carries about 530,000 distinct CDR3 sequences, about 15% recorded once. The source of the sample is a study of regulatory T cells in long-lasting Graves disease. Time point specified: newly diagnosed GD, antithyroid drugs for less than 3 months. PBMC-derived RNA was used for the TCR library. These data were also reused for a study on T cells in Graves' hyperthyroidism and ophthalmopathy. From that paper: In the blood, most expanded thyroid clonotypes above 0.001 appeared as well. The authors' 13 V-J model separated ophthalmopathy from stable hyperthyroidism.

The J gene is TRBJ2-7, the V gene TRBV7-6; D gene uncertain. The sample in question was peripheral blood mononuclear cells (PBMCs), obtained at new diagnosis, from a patient treated with antithyroid drugs. The TCR originated in a woman aged 35 to 60 with Graves disease. CDR3 protein: CASSLGVYYEQYF. CDR3 DNA: TGTGCCAGCAGCTTAGGGGTGTACTACGAGCAGTACTTC. Looking up the rest from reference TRBV7-6 and TRBJ2-7 gives the full variable domain: GAGVSQSPRYKVTKRGQDVALRCDPISGHVSLYWYRQALGQGPEFLTYFNYEAQQDKSGLPNDRFSAERPEGSISTLTIQRTEQRDSAMYRCASSLGVYYEQYFGPGTRLTVT.